This T cell receptor beta chain came from a study of regulatory T cells in long-lasting Graves disease. Study-level background: Antithyroid drug exposure in newly diagnosed Graves' patients had lasted under 3 months.

The CDR3 loop spans 14 amino acids. Germline V gives CDR1 SSHAT, CDR2 FNYEAQ (reference sequence). To note about this clonotype: Its antigen is still unknown. The junction does not match germline at one end; this may be a read error.

Overall study results and limits: TCR diversity in persistent Graves' patients was below that of newly diagnosed ones. Preferential use of TRBV28, TRBJ1-2 and TRBJ2-5 was seen in persistent disease.

The time point is: newly diagnosed GD, antithyroid drugs for less than 3 months. Scientists built the TCR library using RNA that was extracted from PBMCs. HTBI primers from iRepertoire and Arm-PCR of CDR3 regions yielded the TCR beta libraries. TCRdb re-called the multiplex PCR reads through MiXCR, storing one row per CDR3 protein. The table records approximately 360,000 distinct CDR3 sequences, roughly 12% of them present only once. These data were also filed under a second study, of T cells in Graves' hyperthyroidism and ophthalmopathy. As that report states: HTBI primers were used for first-round RT-PCR of the TCR CDR3.

The TCR was taken from a woman aged 18 to 35 with Graves disease. Sequences were derived from peripheral blood mononuclear cells (PBMCs), sampled at new diagnosis, from a patient treated with antithyroid drugs. The chain is built from TRBV7-7 and TRBJ2-1, with a weak D call TRBD1 (5 bases). This chain's CDR3 is CASSLAPGHNEQFF. CDR3 coding DNA: TGTGCTAGCAGCTTAGCTCCAGGGCACAATGAGCAGTTCTTC.